The 3 T cell receptor beta chains below all came from one sample that was sequenced in a study of T-cell reconstitution after alpha-beta-depleted transplantation in children. Unique molecular identifiers were used to barcode this TCRbeta library. TCRdb reprocessed the PCR reads with MiXCR, giving one entry per CDR3 protein. The sample contains around 960,000 distinct CDR3 sequences, about 30% of which appear only once. This specimen consisted of PBMCs, mostly from graft donor cells, obtained 360 days after TCRalphabeta/CD19-depleted stem cell transplant. The receptors were sampled from a boy in the first two years of life who had a stem cell transplant for SCID, so the T cells may come from the graft donor.

In its sample, this clonotype was seen a few times. The chain links TRBV20-1 to TRBJ1-1; D may be TRBD1 (5 bases). The CDR3 loop spans 13 amino acids. The V gene lost 6 bases and the J gene lost 5 bases, with 16 bases spanning the gap. Germline V gene lookup returns CDR1 DFQATT and CDR2 SNEGSKA (reference sequence). The CDR3 DNA is TGCAGTGCCAAACAGGCGGGCGTTACTGAAGCTTTCTTT. Its protein is CSAKQAGVTEAFF.

This clonotype was counted between two and nine times. V is TRBV20-1 and J is TRBJ2-7; 9 bases map to TRBD2. The germline gives CDR1 DFQATT, CDR2 SNEGSKA (reference sequence). J was trimmed by 3 bases and V by 1 base; bases with no gene match: 4. The CDR3 length is 14 residues. The CDR3 DNA reads as TGCAGTGCTAGAGTACCTAGCGGGGACTACGAGCAGTACTTC. It codes for CSARVPSGDYEQYF.

This clonotype was observed a few times. The chain links TRBV28 to TRBJ2-3; 7 nucleotides line up with TRBD1. The length of the CDR3 is 15 residues. Germline lookup yields CDR1 MDHEN and CDR2 SYDVKM. V was clipped by 8 bases and J by 3 bases; unmatched bases: 11. The CDR3 loop is CASGLPGQLTDTQYF. CDR3 bases: TGTGCCAGCGGCCTCCCGGGACAGCTAACAGATACGCAGTATTTT.